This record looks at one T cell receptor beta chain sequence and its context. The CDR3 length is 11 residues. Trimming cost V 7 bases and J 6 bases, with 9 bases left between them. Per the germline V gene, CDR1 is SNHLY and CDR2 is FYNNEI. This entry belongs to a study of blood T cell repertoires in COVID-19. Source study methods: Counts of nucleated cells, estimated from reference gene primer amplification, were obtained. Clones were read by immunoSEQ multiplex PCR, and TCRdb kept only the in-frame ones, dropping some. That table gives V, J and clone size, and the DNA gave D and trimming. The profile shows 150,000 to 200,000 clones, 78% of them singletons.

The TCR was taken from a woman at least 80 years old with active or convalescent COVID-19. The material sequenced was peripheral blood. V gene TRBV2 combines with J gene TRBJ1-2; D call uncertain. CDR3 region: CASTRTDGYTF. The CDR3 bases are TGTGCCAGCACTAGAACGGATGGCTACACCTTC.